This T cell receptor (beta chain) was obtained from a study of cytomegalovirus exposure and HLA in healthy donors. CDR3 length: 13 residues. V was clipped by 4 bases and J by 3 bases, with 10 bases between them. Germline V gene sequence: CDR1 WSHSY, CDR2 SAAADI. Healthy bone marrow donors made up the cohort. Whole-study findings and limits: Later on, a genetic analysis was performed. It linked a missense variant in DCLRE1C with V- and J-gene trimming of TCR beta.

PCR was performed using 60 Vbeta and 13 Jbeta primers. TCRdb's copy holds only in-frame clones and misses some; the assay was immunoSEQ multiplex PCR. The sample carries about 140,000 clones, about 76% recorded once. The sample holds a few counts of this clone. The antigen remains undetermined. The V gene is TRBV10-2, the J gene TRBJ2-7, with D maybe TRBD2 (7 bases). The origin of this receptor is a man younger than 30 in good health and CMV-seronegative. The sequenced sample was PBMCs. In nucleotides, the CDR3 is TGCGCCAGCAGTGTAGGGGGGGACTACGAGCAGTACTTC. This codes for CASSVGGDYEQYF.